The T cell receptor beta chain described here comes from a study of blood T cell repertoires in COVID-19. Study context: Acute and convalescent COVID-19 samples came from the United States, Italy and Spain. Sources were T cells, B-cell-depleted T cells, or PBMCs; the material itself was cDNA or gDNA.

As handled by the study authors: Nucleated cell number was recorded as an estimate derived from reference gene primer amplification. Sequenced by immunoSEQ multiplex PCR; TCRdb stores in-frame clones only, minus some. V, J and clone size are taken as reported in that table, and D and trimming were inferred from the DNA itself. The top ten hold 2.5% to 3.5% of the sample, which has 340,000 or so clones, around four fifths seen once. This CDR3 is 17 amino acids long. Germline CDR1 is SGHTA and CDR2 is FQGNSA. V lost 1 base to trimming and J lost 4 bases; unmatched junction nucleotides: 7. The sequence came from a man aged 30 to 39 with active or convalescent COVID-19. The sequenced sample consisted of peripheral blood. The chain employs TRBV7-2 and TRBJ2-2; 9 nucleotides agree with TRBD2. DNA for the CDR3: TGTGCCAGCAGCTTAGTTGGCGGGGGGGCCTTCACCGGGGAGCTGTTTTTT. Its protein is CASSLVGGGAFTGELFF.